This T cell receptor (beta chain) stems from a study of long-term antiretroviral therapy in people with HIV. General study findings and limits: Pre-ART expanded TRB clones stayed dominant throughout, though often decreasing after ART.

Survey level was the resolution at which the v3.0 immunoSEQ assay ran. Sequencing set out to capture about 40,000-55,000 T-cell genomes per sample. TCRdb keeps only in-frame clones here, not all; method: immunoSEQ multiplex PCR. This table holds approximately 30,000 clones, over 70% found once. On this clone itself: Its antigen is not known.

Per the germline V gene, CDR1 is KGHSH and CDR2 is LQKENI. Trimming stripped 2 bases from V and 5 bases from J, with 5 bases between. The CDR3 consists of 12 residues. The sample in question was unsorted PBMCs, obtained 2.7 to 2.9 years after starting antiretroviral therapy. This sequence joins TRBV18 and TRBJ2-3; no reliable D call. The clonotype comes from a man aged 25 to 40 with HIV. The CDR3 coding sequence is TGTGCCAGCTCACCAAAGGGAGATACGCAGTATTTT. Encoded protein: CASSPKGDTQYF. Together with reference TRBV18 and TRBJ2-3, the CDR3 gives the full variable domain: NAGVMQNPRHLVRRRGQEARLRCSPMKGHSHVYWYRQLPEEGLKFMVYLQKENIIDESGMPKERFSAEFPKEGPSILRIQQVVRGDSAAYFCASSPKGDTQYFGPGTRLTVL.